The sequence of this T cell receptor (beta chain) was determined in a study of cytomegalovirus exposure and HLA in healthy donors. V lost 6 bases and J 2 bases, leaving 11 bases between the germline ends. Germline V CDR1 and CDR2: WSHSY, SAAADI. The CDR3 has 13 residues. It was with 60 Vbeta and 13 Jbeta primers that the PCR ran. Method: immunoSEQ multiplex PCR; TCRdb's copy keeps in-frame clones and lacks some. Here the sample spans about 160,000 clones, almost 80% being singletons. This chain links TRBV10-2 with TRBJ2-7; the D gene is possibly TRBD1 (6 bases). This clonotype was obtained from a man aged 18 to 30 in good health and CMV-seropositive. The material sequenced was PBMCs. CDR3 sequence (DNA): TGCGCCAGCAGAACCAGGGGAGCCTACGAGCAGTACTTC. It specifies CASRTRGAYEQYF.